This T cell receptor (beta chain) was captured by sequencing in a study of blood T cell repertoires in COVID-19. Overall study context: Sites across the United States, Italy and Spain contributed samples from acute and convalescent COVID-19. The cDNA or gDNA used as material had been derived from T cells, B-cell-depleted T cells, or PBMCs.

The V and J ends lost 2 bases and 1 base respectively, with 11 bases between them. This CDR3 contains 15 residues. Followed longitudinally, the Seattle patients had been enrolled during active infection. In the original workflow: How many nucleated cells were present was estimated from reference gene primer amplification. Libraries were prepared by immunoSEQ multiplex PCR; TCRdb keeps only in-frame clonotypes and omits some of them. V and J calls and clone size are given by that table; D and trimming were obtained from the DNA. The table has roughly 260,000 clones, 91% seen once. The source material was peripheral blood. This TCR was recovered from a person between 18 and 35 years old with COVID-19, enrolled during active disease. J is TRBJ1-2 and V is TRBV23-1, with TRBD1 as a possible D gene (5 bases). TRBV23-1 counts as an open reading frame of uncertain function. The CDR3 loop is CASSQKDTINYGYTF. CDR3 DNA sequence: TGCGCCAGCAGTCAAAAGGACACCATTAACTATGGCTACACCTTC.